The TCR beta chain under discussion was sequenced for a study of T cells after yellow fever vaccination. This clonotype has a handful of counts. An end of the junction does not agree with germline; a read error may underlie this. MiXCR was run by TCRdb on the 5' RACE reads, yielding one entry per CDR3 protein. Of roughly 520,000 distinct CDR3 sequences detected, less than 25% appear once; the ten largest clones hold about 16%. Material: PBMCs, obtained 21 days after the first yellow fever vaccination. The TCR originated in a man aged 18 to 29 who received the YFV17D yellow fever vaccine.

In nucleotides, the CDR3 is TGTGCCAGCAGCTCTCTGAGCGGGGTCCTCTTC. This sequence encodes CASSSLSGVLF. The genes are TRBV28 and TRBJ2-5; TRBD2 agrees at 7 bases. The CDR3 covers 11 residues. Germline CDR1 reads MDHEN; CDR2 reads SYDVKM.